The 28 T cell receptor beta chains below all came from one sample that was sequenced in a study of blood T cell repertoires in COVID-19. The method was immunoSEQ multiplex PCR; TCRdb's version includes in-frame clones alone and lacks a portion of them. The data contain 90,000 to 130,000 clones, approximately 85% of them seen just once; the ten biggest clones take up roughly 7.9%. Sequencing used peripheral blood. Receptors originate from a man in his sixties or seventies with acute or convalescent COVID-19.

The chain is built from TRBV3-1 (or the pseudogene TRBV3-2) and TRBJ1-2; weak D call: TRBD1 (6 bases). The V and J ends lost 1 base and 7 bases respectively, with 13 bases between them. The CDR3 covers 14 residues. Germline loops: CDR1 LGHDT, CDR2 YNNKEL (reference sequence). The CDR3 sequence: CASSQAPRGGGYTF. DNA for the CDR3: TGTGCCAGCAGCCAAGCCCCGAGGGGGGGTGGCTACACCTTC.

This clone was detected once. The rearrangement links TRBV5-1 to TRBJ2-3, with no clear D. In germline, CDR1 is SGHRS, CDR2 YFSETQ. V lost 1 base, J lost 2 bases, and 8 bases lay in between. CDR3 length: 14 amino acids. The CDR3 protein is CASSLLFLTDTQYF. The CDR3 region has the DNA TGCGCCAGCAGCTTGCTTTTCCTCACAGATACGCAGTATTTT.

V usage is TRBV4-1 and J usage is TRBJ2-7, with D perhaps TRBD1 (6 bases). Trimming pared 1 base from V and 6 bases from J, leaving 16 bases between. From germline, CDR1 is MGHRA and CDR2 YSYEKL. This CDR3 region has 15 residues. The CDR3 loop is CASSQGQVGDREQYF. In nucleotides, the CDR3 is TGCGCCAGCAGCCAAGGACAGGTGGGAGACCGCGAGCAGTACTTC.

V and J are TRBV12-3 or TRBV12-4 and TRBJ2-3; 7 positions match TRBD2. CDR3 size: 12 residues. V lost 3 bases to trimming and J lost 6 bases; unmatched junction nucleotides: 0. The CDR3 bases are TGTGCCAGCAGTTTGGGGGGGGATACGCAGTATTTT. Its protein is CASSLGGDTQYF.

The rearrangement joins TRBV6-5 to TRBJ2-1; 8 nucleotides line up with TRBD1. The germline CDR1 and CDR2 sequences are MNHEY and SVGAGI. With 9 bases clipped from V and 9 bases from J, the junction kept 10 bases outside the gene matches. This CDR3 has 13 residues. This CDR3 is CASISTGVLEQFF. The DNA of the CDR3 is TGTGCCAGTATTTCGACAGGGGTTCTTGAGCAGTTCTTC.

The CDR3 region has the DNA TGCAGCGCCGAACGGACTAGCGGGCTCACCTCCTACAATGAGCAGTTCTTC. It specifies CSAERTSGLTSYNEQFF. J is TRBJ2-1 and V is TRBV29-1; TRBD2 agrees at 11 bases. V dropped 7 bases and J dropped 0; count of bases not matched to a gene: 11. Germline V CDR1 and CDR2: SQVTM, ANQGSEA. The CDR3 runs 17 residues.

The chain couples TRBV5-6 to TRBJ1-6, with D unclear. The CDR3 covers 15 residues. Germline CDR1 reads SGHDT; CDR2 reads YYEEEE. The V end was cut by 0 bases, the J end by 9 bases, with 13 bases between. CDR3 loop: CASSLGPPGGSPLHF. CDR3 DNA sequence: TGTGCCAGCAGCTTGGGGCCCCCTGGAGGTTCACCCCTCCACTTT.

This clone is medium-sized in the sample. The V gene is TRBV6-1, the J gene TRBJ2-1; 7 positions agree with TRBD1. The germline CDR1 and CDR2 sequences are MNHNS and SASEGT. V lost 1 base, J lost 6 bases, and 12 bases stayed unmatched. This CDR3 contains 17 residues. The CDR3 DNA sequence: TGTGCCAGCAGTGAAGGAGGGGGCGCAGGGTCTGTCAATGAGCAGTTCTTC. This sequence encodes CASSEGGGAGSVNEQFF.

The chain has TRBV5-1 and TRBJ1-1, with TRBD1 matching over 10 bases. This CDR3 has 14 residues. The germline gives CDR1 SGHRS, CDR2 YFSETQ. V lost 7 bases to trimming and J lost 5 bases; unmatched junction nucleotides: 8. CDR3 sequence reads: CASGLTGGGTEAFF. For the CDR3, the DNA is TGCGCCAGCGGCCTGACAGGGGGCGGGACTGAAGCTTTCTTT. The full variable domain, completed using reference TRBV5-1 and TRBJ1-1, is KAGVTQTPRYLIKTRGQQVTLSCSPISGHRSVSWYQQTPGQGLQFLFEYFSETQRNKGNFPGRFSGRQFSNSRSEMNVSTLELGDSALYLCASGLTGGGTEAFFGQGTRLTVV.

The chain employs TRBV5-4 and TRBJ2-1; 10 nucleotides line up with TRBD1. Germline V gives CDR1 SGHNT, CDR2 YYREEE (reference sequence). V trimming: 4 bases; J trimming: 0 bases; junction bases outside the gene matches: 7. The CDR3 length is 17 residues. Here the CDR3 reads CASSPMTGGASYNEQFF. CDR3 bases: TGTGCCAGCAGCCCCATGACAGGGGGCGCCTCCTACAATGAGCAGTTCTTC.

This clone was counted between two and nine times. The genes are TRBV5-4 and TRBJ1-2; D is unresolved. CDR1 and CDR2 (germline): SGHNT, YYREEE (reference sequence). The CDR3 runs 14 residues. The ends were cut back, 0 bases at V and 8 bases at J, with 14 bases in the middle. This CDR3 reads CASSLVGGEGGYTF. The CDR3 bases are TGTGCCAGCAGCTTGGTGGGAGGAGAAGGGGGCTACACCTTC. Drawing the rest from reference TRBV5-4 and TRBJ1-2, the complete variable domain is ETGVTQSPTHLIKTRGQQVTLRCSSQSGHNTVSWYQQALGQGPQFIFQYYREEENGRGNFPPRFSGLQFPNYSSELNVNALELDDSALYLCASSLVGGEGGYTFGSGTRLTVV.

This clone showed up just once. V is TRBV18 and J is TRBJ1-1; D not resolved. Germline CDR1 KGHSH, CDR2 LQKENI. V lost 2 bases, J lost 0 bases, and 10 bases lay in between. The CDR3 runs to 15 residues. The CDR3 region has the DNA TGTGCCAGCTCACCAGCTGCGATCATGAACACTGAAGCTTTCTTT. Translation gives CASSPAAIMNTEAFF.

The chain couples TRBV9 to TRBJ2-5, with 7 positions matching TRBD2. CDR1 SGDLS and CDR2 YYNGEE come from the germline V gene. Unmatched junction bases numbered 3, after V lost 3 bases and J lost 4 bases. The CDR3 totals 13 residues. The CDR3, as DNA: TGTGCCAGCAGCGGCGGGGGTTCAGAGACCCAGTACTTC. Translated, it gives CASSGGGSETQYF.

Written as DNA, the CDR3 is TGTGCCAGCAGTTGGGGCAGGGGGCTAGGGGGCTACACCTTC. It codes for CASSWGRGLGGYTF. The chain couples TRBV28 to TRBJ1-2; 8 bases fit TRBD1. Germline V lookup: CDR1 MDHEN, CDR2 SYDVKM. The CDR3 consists of 14 residues. Losses at the gene ends were 4 bases for V and 8 bases for J; bases not matched to a gene: 9.

This chain links TRBV6-4 with TRBJ2-7, with 12 bases matching TRBD2. J lost 3 bases, V lost 5 bases, and 2 bases had no gene match. CDR3 length equals 14 residues. Germline CDR1 reads MRHNA; CDR2 reads SNTAGT. The CDR3 sequence is CASSMTSGSYEQYF. CDR3 DNA: TGTGCCAGCAGTATGACTAGCGGGAGCTACGAGCAGTACTTC.

J is TRBJ1-2 and V is TRBV30; 7 bases map to TRBD1. J gave up 4 bases and V 5 bases, and 7 bases lay outside the gene matches. CDR1 and CDR2 from the germline V gene are GTSNPN and SVGIG (reference sequence). The CDR3 is 13 residues long. Here the CDR3 reads CAWSSRDSYGYTF. The CDR3 region has the DNA TGTGCCTGGTCATCTCGGGACAGCTATGGCTACACCTTC.

In its sample, this clone was seen once. The J gene is TRBJ2-3, the V gene TRBV5-1; 7 positions agree with TRBD2. The CDR3 extends over 15 amino acids. CDR1 is SGHRS, CDR2 YFSETQ, per germline. V lost 0 bases and J lost 3; bases outside the gene matches: 4. The CDR3 DNA sequence: TGCGCCAGCAGCTTGGCGCTAGCGGAAACAGATACGCAGTATTTT. It translates to CASSLALAETDTQYF. Full variable domain (remainder filled in from reference TRBV5-1 and TRBJ2-3): KAGVTQTPRYLIKTRGQQVTLSCSPISGHRSVSWYQQTPGQGLQFLFEYFSETQRNKGNFPGRFSGRQFSNSRSEMNVSTLELGDSALYLCASSLALAETDTQYFGPGTRLTVL.

The chain is built from TRBV18 and TRBJ2-2; TRBD1 agrees at 7 bases. Unmatched junction bases numbered 5, after V lost 0 bases and J lost 4 bases. The CDR3 loop spans 16 amino acids. From germline, CDR1 is KGHSH and CDR2 LQKENI. The CDR3 coding sequence is TGTGCCAGCTCACCACCCGGACAGGCGAGCACCGGGGAGCTGTTTTTT. This encodes CASSPPGQASTGELFF. Full variable domain (remainder filled in from reference TRBV18 and TRBJ2-2): NAGVMQNPRHLVRRRGQEARLRCSPMKGHSHVYWYRQLPEEGLKFMVYLQKENIIDESGMPKERFSAEFPKEGPSILRIQQVVRGDSAAYFCASSPPGQASTGELFFGEGSRLTVL.

J is TRBJ1-5 and V is TRBV19; 9 bases agree with TRBD1. V dropped 6 bases and J dropped 5; count of bases not matched to a gene: 2. This CDR3 region has 13 residues. Per the germline V gene, CDR1 is LNHDA and CDR2 is SQIVND (reference sequence). CDR3 protein: CASRQGAYQPQHF. The DNA for the CDR3 is TGTGCCAGTAGACAGGGGGCTTATCAGCCCCAGCATTTT.

This clone was detected only a few times. The rearrangement links TRBV28 to TRBJ1-5; no firm D call. Looked up from germline, CDR1 is MDHEN and CDR2 is SYDVKM. The germline V and J ends were trimmed by 4 bases and 4 bases, with 11 bases remaining between them. The CDR3 extends over 14 amino acids. CDR3 sequence reads: CASSSPTKNQPQHF. The CDR3 coding sequence is TGTGCCAGCAGTTCACCGACAAAGAATCAGCCCCAGCATTTT.

This clone came up a few times. The CDR3 DNA is TGTGCCAGCAGCCCGGCGGGTGGCAGCTACGAGCAGTACTTC. This codes for CASSPAGGSYEQYF. The chain uses TRBV13 and TRBJ2-7; tentatively, D is TRBD2 (5 bases). The germline V and J ends were trimmed by 5 bases and 3 bases, with 14 bases remaining between them. The CDR3 has 14 amino acids. Germline CDR1 PRHDT, CDR2 FYEKMQ (reference sequence).

The chain is built from TRBV10-3 and TRBJ2-5; 7 bases line up with TRBD1. V lost 5 bases to trimming and J lost 5 bases; unmatched junction nucleotides: 11. This CDR3 comprises 15 residues. CDR1 ENHRY and CDR2 SYGVKD come from the germline V gene. The CDR3 here is CAISTGQEATETQYF. The CDR3 DNA reads TGTGCCATCAGTACCGGACAGGAGGCAACGGAGACCCAGTACTTC.

The rearrangement uses TRBV5-6 and TRBJ1-6; tentatively, D is TRBD1 (5 bases). Trimming removed 1 base from V and 10 bases from J, with 12 bases in between. The CDR3 runs 14 residues. Germline assignment: CDR1 SGHDT and CDR2 YYEEEE. CDR3 nucleotide sequence: TGTGCCAGCAGCTTGTGGGCAGGGAAATCACCCCTCCACTTT. It specifies CASSLWAGKSPLHF.

On this clone itself: This same CDR3 is encoded by further DNA sequences in the sample. The gene calls are TRBV5-1 and TRBJ2-1; possible D gene TRBD2, 6 bases. Germline loops: CDR1 SGHRS, CDR2 YFSETQ. V dropped 2 bases and J dropped 0 bases, with 9 bases sitting between them. The CDR3 length is 15 residues. The CDR3 is CASSLAGASYNEQFF. CDR3 bases: TGCGCCAGCAGCTTAGCGGGCGCCTCCTACAATGAGCAGTTCTTC.

This chain uses TRBV5-1 with TRBJ2-7, with 8 positions matching TRBD2. V was clipped by 0 bases and J by 3 bases; unmatched bases: 5. CDR3 length: 15 residues. Germline V gene lookup returns CDR1 SGHRS and CDR2 YFSETQ. CDR3 protein: CASSLVAGGDYEQYF. The CDR3 nucleotides read TGCGCCAGCAGCTTGGTTGCGGGGGGCGACTACGAGCAGTACTTC.

The gene calls are TRBV7-6 and TRBJ2-1, with D maybe TRBD2 (5 bases). V gave up 6 bases and J gave up 0 bases, with 15 bases separating them. CDR3 length: 16 residues. Germline V gives CDR1 SGHVS, CDR2 FNYEAQ. DNA of the CDR3: TGTGCCAGCAGACGAGGCCTTGGGAGCTCCTACAATGAGCAGTTCTTC. This codes for CASRRGLGSSYNEQFF.

J is TRBJ1-2 and V is TRBV6-5; 7 bases are a match to TRBD1. The CDR3 is 15 amino acids. Trimming at V came to 7 bases and at J to 6 bases, leaving 14 bases not matched to a gene. Germline loops: CDR1 MNHEY, CDR2 SVGAGI. The CDR3 DNA follows: TGTGCCAGCACCTCTCGAGAGGGGGCAAAGGATGGCTACACCTTC. Translated: CASTSREGAKDGYTF.

V usage is TRBV2 and J usage is TRBJ1-1; TRBD1 is a possible D gene (6 bases). Per germline, CDR1 SNHLY and CDR2 FYNNEI. V shed 4 bases and J shed 1 base, with 13 bases lying between them. The CDR3 extends over 15 amino acids. The CDR3 sequence is CASSAFRGKNTEAFF. The CDR3 region has the DNA TGTGCCAGCAGTGCTTTCAGGGGAAAGAACACTGAAGCTTTCTTT.